This TCR beta chain emerged from a study of blood T cell repertoires in COVID-19. Study overall: PBMCs, B-cell-depleted T cells, or T cells were the source of the cDNA or gDNA that made up the material.

Recruited during active infection, patients (from Seattle) were subsequently followed longitudinally. This clone was observed a few times. CDR1 and CDR2 from the germline V gene are DFQATT and SNEGSKA (reference sequence). The CDR3 extends over 11 amino acids. V shed 4 bases and J shed 12 bases, with 13 bases lying between them. In the original analysis: The assay estimated nucleated cells by amplifying reference gene primers. TCRdb keeps only in-frame clones here, not all; method: immunoSEQ multiplex PCR. V, J and clone size were drawn from that table, and D and trimming were deduced from the DNA. Of roughly 220,000 clones in the sample, about four fifths were seen once.

The specimen was peripheral blood. The TCR comes from a woman of 80 years or more with COVID-19, enrolled during active disease. V and J are TRBV20-1 and TRBJ2-1, with D possibly TRBD2 on 6 matching bases. The CDR3 DNA reads as TGCAGTGCTAATCACCTCGGGGGGCAGTTCTTC. Translated: CSANHLGGQFF.